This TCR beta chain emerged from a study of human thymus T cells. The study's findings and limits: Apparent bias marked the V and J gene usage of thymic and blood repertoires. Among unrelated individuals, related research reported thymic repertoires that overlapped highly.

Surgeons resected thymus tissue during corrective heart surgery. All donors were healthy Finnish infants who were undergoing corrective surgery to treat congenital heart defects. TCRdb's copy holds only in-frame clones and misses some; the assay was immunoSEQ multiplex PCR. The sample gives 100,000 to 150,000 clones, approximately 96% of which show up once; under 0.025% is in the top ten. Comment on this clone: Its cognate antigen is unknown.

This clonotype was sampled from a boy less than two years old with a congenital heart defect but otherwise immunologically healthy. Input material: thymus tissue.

CDR3: CASSQSEWLQGDHTEAFF. CDR3 DNA sequence: TGCGCCAGCAGTCAATCCGAATGGCTACAGGGGGATCACACTGAAGCTTTCTTT. The gene calls are TRBV23-1 and TRBJ1-1, with 8 bases aligning to TRBD1. TRBV23-1 is labeled an ORF, and its function is uncertain. CDR3 length: 18 residues. The trim removed 0 bases at V and 3 bases at J, leaving 12 bases unmatched.